This passage covers 9 T cell receptor beta chains from one sample sequenced in a study of blood T cell repertoires in COVID-19. TCRdb's copy holds only in-frame clones and misses some; the assay was immunoSEQ multiplex PCR. The repertoire includes 360,000 or so clones, about nine tenths of them detected once, and 0.95% to 1.1% sits in the top ten. Sequenced: PBMCs or T cells enriched from blood (not recorded which). All receptors derive from a woman aged 30 to 39 who had been exposed to COVID-19.

CDR3 nucleotides: TGTGCCAGCAGCGCACCTAGACAGGGGGAAGACTATGGCTACACCTTC. It is translated as CASSAPRQGEDYGYTF. The chain carries TRBV9 and TRBJ1-2; 9 nucleotides align to TRBD1. V was pared by 3 bases and J by 3 bases, with 9 bases of the junction left unmatched. This CDR3 is built from 16 residues. Germline values: CDR1 SGDLS, CDR2 YYNGEE. Full variable domain (missing parts from reference TRBV9 and TRBJ1-2): DSGVTQTPKHLITATGQRVTLRCSPRSGDLSVYWYQQSLDQGLQFLIQYYNGEERAKGNILERFSAQQFPDLHSELNLSSLELGDSALYFCASSAPRQGEDYGYTFGSGTRLTVV.

V is TRBV28 and J is TRBJ1-4; D perhaps matches TRBD1 (5 bases). V lost 2 bases and J lost 2, with 9 bases in between. Germline loops: CDR1 MDHEN, CDR2 SYDVKM. The CDR3 totals 15 residues. In DNA, the CDR3 is TGTGCCAGCAGTTTACCTCCAGGGACTAATGAAAAACTGTTTTTT. Amino acids: CASSLPPGTNEKLFF.

The rearrangement joins TRBV4-2 to TRBJ1-1; 7 bases match TRBD1. The CDR3 has 14 residues. The germline gives CDR1 LGHNA, CDR2 YNFKEQ. J was trimmed by 0 bases and V by 7 bases; bases with no gene match: 5. The CDR3 nucleotides read TGTGCCAGCACGCGACAGGGTTTGAACACTGAAGCTTTCTTT. This sequence encodes CASTRQGLNTEAFF.

The chain is built from TRBV11-2 and TRBJ1-2; weak D call: TRBD1 (5 bases). CDR1 and CDR2 from the germline V gene are SGHAT and FQNNGV. The V end lost 5 bases, the J end lost 2 bases, and 9 bases lay between the germline ends. This CDR3 contains 13 residues. CDR3 in amino acids: CASSQQVNYGYTF. The CDR3 nucleotides read TGTGCCAGCAGCCAACAGGTCAACTATGGCTACACCTTC.

CDR3 coding DNA: TGTGCCAGCAGCACCTGGACAGCAACTAATGAAAAACTGTTTTTT. This gives the protein CASSTWTATNEKLFF. The chain carries TRBV7-9 and TRBJ1-4; a weak D match, TRBD1 (6 bases). V gave up 5 bases and J gave up 0 bases, with 10 bases separating them. The CDR3 sequence is 15 residues long. Per germline, CDR1 SEHNR and CDR2 FQNEAQ (reference sequence).

This clone was counted between two and nine times. CDR3 coding DNA: TGTGCCAGCAGTTACTCCTTCGAAGGGGCCCAGAACACTGAAGCTTTCTTT. This translates into CASSYSFEGAQNTEAFF. V usage is TRBV6-2 or TRBV6-3 and J usage is TRBJ1-1; perhaps TRBD1 as D (5 bases). The CDR3 totals 17 residues. V gave up 0 bases and J gave up 1 base, with 15 bases separating them. Germline V gene data show CDR1 as MNHEY and CDR2 as SVGEGT.

The rearrangement links TRBV5-1 to TRBJ2-1; TRBD2 matches 13 bases. Per the germline V gene, CDR1 is SGHRS and CDR2 is YFSETQ. J gave up 9 bases and V 0 bases, and 12 bases lay outside the gene matches. This CDR3 has 18 amino acids. The CDR3 loop is CASSLEGRTSGRTVEQFF. The CDR3 coding sequence is TGCGCCAGCAGCTTGGAGGGGAGGACTAGCGGGAGAACGGTTGAGCAGTTCTTC.

The chain joins TRBV19 to TRBJ2-7; 7 bases agree with TRBD1. This CDR3 has 14 amino acids. V gave up 1 base and J gave up 5 bases; unmatched junction bases: 5. Germline CDR1 LNHDA, CDR2 SQIVND (reference sequence). The CDR3 DNA reads TGTGCCAGTAGTATAGGACAGGGTCCCCACGAGCAGTACTTC. It yields the protein CASSIGQGPHEQYF.

The CDR3 reads CASSSATGVTTYGYTF. Written as DNA, the CDR3 is TGCGCCAGCAGCTCGGCGACAGGGGTGACTACCTATGGCTACACCTTC. The chain uses TRBV5-1 and TRBJ1-2, with 8 nucleotides matching TRBD1. CDR1 is SGHRS and CDR2 is YFSETQ in the germline V gene. This CDR3 spans 16 amino acids. V lost 3 bases to trimming and J lost 4 bases; unmatched junction nucleotides: 11.